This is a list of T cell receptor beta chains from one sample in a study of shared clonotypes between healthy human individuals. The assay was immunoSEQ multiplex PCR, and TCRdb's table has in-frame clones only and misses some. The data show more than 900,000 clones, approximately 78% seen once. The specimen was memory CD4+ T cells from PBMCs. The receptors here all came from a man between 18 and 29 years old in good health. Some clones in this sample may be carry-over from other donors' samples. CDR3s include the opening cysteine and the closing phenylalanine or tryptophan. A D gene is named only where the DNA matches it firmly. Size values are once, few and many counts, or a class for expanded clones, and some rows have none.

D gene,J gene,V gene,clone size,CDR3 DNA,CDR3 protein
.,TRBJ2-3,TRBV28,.,TGTGCCAGCAGTTTTCCTCGGTCCACAGATACGCAGTATTTT,CASSFPRSTDTQYF
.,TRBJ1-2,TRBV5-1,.,TGCGCCAGCAGCTTGGCCGTAGGAGGCTATGGCTACACCTTC,CASSLAVGGYGYTF
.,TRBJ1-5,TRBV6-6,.,TGTGCCAGCAGTGGAAGGGGCGGTCAGCCCCAGCATTTT,CASSGRGGQPQHF
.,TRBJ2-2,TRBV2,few,TGTGCCAGCAGGCCGACTCGGAGGGGTCCCGGGGAGCTGTTTTTT,CASRPTRRGPGELFF
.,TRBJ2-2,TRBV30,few,TGTGCCTGGCCGTGGCCCTCGAACACCGGGGAGCTGTTTTTT,CAWPWPSNTGELFF
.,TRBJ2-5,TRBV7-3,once,TGTGCCAGCAGCTCCCCCTCGCTGGCACAAGAGACCCAGTACTTC,CASSSPSLAQETQYF
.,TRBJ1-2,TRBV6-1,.,TGTGCCAGCAGTTTGGAGGGGTATCCTAACTATGGCTACACCTTC,CASSLEGYPNYGYTF
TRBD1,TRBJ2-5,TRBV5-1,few,TGCGCCAGCAGCTTAAGACAGGGGGCCGGAGAGACCCAGTACTTC,CASSLRQGAGETQYF
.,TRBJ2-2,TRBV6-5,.,TGTGCCAGCAGTTACCGCGTGGAGAACACCGGGGAGCTGTTTTTT,CASSYRVENTGELFF
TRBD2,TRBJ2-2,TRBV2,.,TGTGCCAGCAGTGACAGACTAGCGGGCGGGGCCGGGGAGCTGTTTTTT,CASSDRLAGGAGELFF
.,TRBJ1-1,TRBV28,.,TGTGCCAGCAGTTTCAGGGCCGAAGCTTTCTTT,CASSFRAEAFF
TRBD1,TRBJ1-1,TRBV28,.,TGTGCCAGCAGTGCGGGACAGGGGACGGCTGAAGCTTTCTTT,CASSAGQGTAEAFF
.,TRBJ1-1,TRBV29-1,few,TGCAGCGCCTTGGGCCCGAACACTGAAGCTTTCTTT,CSALGPNTEAFF
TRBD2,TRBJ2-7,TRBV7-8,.,TGTGCCAGCAGCTCACAACCCGGGACTATCTACGAGCAGTACTTC,CASSSQPGTIYEQYF
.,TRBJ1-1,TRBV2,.,TGTGCCAGCAGTGGCCACCCGGGGGACCCCTCGAACACTGAAGCTTTCTTT,CASSGHPGDPSNTEAFF
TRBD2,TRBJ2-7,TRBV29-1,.,TGCAGCGTAACATCAGAACCGGGACTAGAAGACTTC,CSVTSEPGLEDF
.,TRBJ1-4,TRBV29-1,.,TGCGCCGTCGGTTGGGGGTACGCTAGTTATGCTGAAAAACTGTTTTTT,CAVGWGYASYAEKLFF
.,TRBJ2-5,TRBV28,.,TGTGCCAGCAGTACCCTGATTACAGGTCAAGAGACCCAGTACTTC,CASSTLITGQETQYF
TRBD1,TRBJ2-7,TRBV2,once,TGTGCCGGGAGGACAGGGGGCTACGAGCAGTACTTC,CAGRTGGYEQYF
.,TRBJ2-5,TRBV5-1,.,TGCGCCAGCAGCCCCGTGAGTTTGGAAGAGACCCAGTACTTC,CASSPVSLEETQYF
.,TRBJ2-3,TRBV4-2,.,TGTGCCAGCAGCCAGTCGTCGAGGACTCCCACAGATACGCAGTATTTT,CASSQSSRTPTDTQYF
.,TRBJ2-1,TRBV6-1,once,TGTGCCAGCAGTGAACTAGCGACTATCAATGAGCAGTTCTTC,CASSELATINEQFF
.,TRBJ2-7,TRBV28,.,TGTGCCAGCAGTATTTACAGGTCCGAGCAGTACTTC,CASSIYRSEQYF
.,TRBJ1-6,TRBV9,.,TGTGCCAGCAGCCCAACAGGTTATAATTCACCCCTCCACTTT,CASSPTGYNSPLHF
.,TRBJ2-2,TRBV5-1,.,TGCGCCAGCAGAAGGTCGGGATTGGTGGAGACCGGGGAGCTGTTTTTT,CASRRSGLVETGELFF
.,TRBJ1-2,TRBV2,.,TGTGCCAGCAGCGACGGCCCGGTCGCTGGAGGCTACACCTTC,CASSDGPVAGGYTF
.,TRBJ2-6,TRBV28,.,TGTGCCAGCCGGTATCAGAGCTCTGGGGCCAACGTCCTGACTTTC,CASRYQSSGANVLTF
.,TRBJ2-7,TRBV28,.,TGTGCCAGCAGAAGAAAAACAGTAAGCTCCTACGAGCAGTACTTC,CASRRKTVSSYEQYF
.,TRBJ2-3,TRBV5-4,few,TGTGCCAGCAGCTTAGGTGGAGGAACAGATACGCAGTATTTT,CASSLGGGTDTQYF